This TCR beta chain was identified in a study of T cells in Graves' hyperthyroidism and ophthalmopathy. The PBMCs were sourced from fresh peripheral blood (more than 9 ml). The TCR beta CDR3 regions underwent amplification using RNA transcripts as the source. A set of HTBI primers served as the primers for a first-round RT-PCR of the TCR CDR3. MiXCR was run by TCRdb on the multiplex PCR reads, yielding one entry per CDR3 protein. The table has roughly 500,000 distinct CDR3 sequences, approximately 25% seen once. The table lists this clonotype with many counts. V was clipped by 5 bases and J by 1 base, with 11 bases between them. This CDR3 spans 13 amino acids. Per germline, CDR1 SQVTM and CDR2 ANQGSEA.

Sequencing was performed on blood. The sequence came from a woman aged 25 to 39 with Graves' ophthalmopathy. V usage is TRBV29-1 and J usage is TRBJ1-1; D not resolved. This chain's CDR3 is CSVLSSANTEAFF. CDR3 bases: TGCAGCGTTTTGAGTTCTGCGAACACTGAAGCTTTCTTT.